One sample yielded the 4 T cell receptor beta chains listed below, sequenced in a study of blood T cell repertoires in COVID-19. The table came from immunoSEQ multiplex PCR; TCRdb's copy has only in-frame clones and leaves some out. This table has around 65,000 clones, over 80% appearing once. The specimen sequenced was peripheral blood. The source is a human donor in a cohort sampled during active COVID-19.

This clone was picked up a small number of times. The CDR3, as DNA: TGTGCCAGCAGCCGCGTGGGGGGGCTTGTCACTGAAGCTTTCTTT. This sequence encodes CASSRVGGLVTEAFF. The chain carries TRBV7-2 and TRBJ1-1; a possible D gene is TRBD1 (6 bases). This CDR3 comprises 15 residues. V lost 5 bases and J lost 4, with 17 bases in between. Germline CDR1 reads SGHTA; CDR2 reads FQGNSA.

The chain is built from TRBV4-2 and TRBJ2-2; 14 nucleotides agree with TRBD2. Germline V CDR1 and CDR2: LGHNA, YNFKEQ. J lost 4 bases, V lost 1 base, and 5 bases had no gene match. The CDR3 is made up of 18 amino acids. The CDR3 sequence is CASSQGTSGGRGTGELFF. The CDR3 DNA reads TGTGCCAGCAGCCAAGGGACTAGCGGGGGGCGGGGCACCGGGGAGCTGTTTTTT.

The chain employs TRBV19 and TRBJ1-5; 10 bases align to TRBD1. V lost 7 bases and J lost 6; bases outside the gene matches: 15. The CDR3 runs to 17 residues. Germline CDR1 LNHDA, CDR2 SQIVND (reference sequence). The CDR3 nucleotides are TGTGCCAGTACCGGACAGGGGGTGGTGTCCATAGGTCAGCCCCAGCATTTT. Amino acids: CASTGQGVVSIGQPQHF.

The chain recombines TRBV6-5 with TRBJ1-1; D unclear. The CDR3 contains 14 residues. CDR1 is MNHEY, CDR2 SVGAGI, per germline. V lost 6 bases to trimming and J lost 0 bases, with 11 bases between them. CDR3 amino acids: CASRNSRMNTEAFF. In nucleotides, the CDR3 is TGTGCCAGCAGGAACAGTAGGATGAACACTGAAGCTTTCTTT.